The 2 T cell receptor beta chains in this list originate from one sample, sequenced in a study of blood T cell repertoires in COVID-19. Using immunoSEQ multiplex PCR, the repertoire was profiled, and TCRdb retains in-frame clones only, with some absent. The sample consists of 100,000 to 150,000 clones, 70% to 90% of them appearing once. The sequencing input was peripheral blood. The receptor set was obtained from a man in his fifties with acute or convalescent COVID-19.

The genes are TRBV7-9 and TRBJ1-4; D perhaps matches TRBD1 (6 bases). Trimming left V 6 bases short and J 0 bases short, with 11 bases between. The CDR3 runs 15 residues. CDR1 SEHNR and CDR2 FQNEAQ come from the germline V gene (reference sequence). In nucleotides, the CDR3 is TGTGCCAGCAGATTTACAGGGACAACTAATGAAAAACTGTTTTTT. Encoded protein: CASRFTGTTNEKLFF.

The chain has TRBV7-9 and TRBJ2-1, with TRBD1 identical over 10 bases. Germline trimming cut 5 bases from V and 7 bases from J; bases unmatched to any gene: 8. Germline CDR1 is SEHNR and CDR2 is FQNEAQ (reference sequence). This CDR3 comprises 15 residues. This CDR3 reads CASSAGTGARNEQFF. CDR3 bases: TGTGCCAGCAGCGCCGGGACAGGGGCCAGAAATGAGCAGTTCTTC. The entire variable domain, with the rest obtained from reference TRBV7-9 and TRBJ2-1, is as follows: DTGVSQNPRHKITKRGQNVTFRCDPISEHNRLYWYRQTLGQGPEFLTYFQNEAQLEKSRLLSDRFSAERPKGSFSTLEIQRTEQGDSAMYLCASSAGTGARNEQFFGPGTRLTVL.